This TCR beta chain came from a study of blood T cell repertoires in COVID-19. Background on the study: PBMCs, B-cell-depleted T cells, or T cells provided the cDNA or gDNA that made up the material.

In the original workflow: By means of reference gene primer amplification, nucleated cell counts were estimated. Repertoires were generated with immunoSEQ multiplex PCR, while TCRdb's copy carries only in-frame clones and drops some. V, J and clone size are taken as reported in that table, and D and trimming were inferred from the DNA itself. The sample lists roughly 130,000 clones, around nine tenths occurring once. This CDR3 has 15 residues. Per germline, CDR1 SGHNT and CDR2 YYREEE (reference sequence). Unmatched junction bases numbered 9, after V lost 3 bases and J lost 4 bases. This TCR derives from a woman aged 45-65 years who had recovered from COVID-19. The sequenced sample consisted of PBMCs or T cells enriched from blood (not recorded which). J is TRBJ2-7 and V is TRBV5-4; 8 bases fit TRBD1. The CDR3 reads CASSSRTGIGYEQYF. The CDR3 bases are TGTGCCAGCAGCTCCCGGACAGGGATCGGGTACGAGCAGTACTTC.